This T cell receptor beta chain appears in the sequencing data of a study of blood T cell repertoires in COVID-19. The overall study: The origin of the acute and convalescent COVID-19 samples was the United States, Italy and Spain. T cells, B-cell-depleted T cells, or PBMCs supplied cDNA or gDNA.

Clones were sequenced by immunoSEQ multiplex PCR, and TCRdb holds only the in-frame ones, with some missing. The data show 200,000 or so clones, over 75% seen once. With V trimmed by 3 bases and J by 1 base, 5 bases remained unmatched. The V gene's germline CDR1 is SGDLS and CDR2 YYNGEE. This CDR3 has 16 residues. The table lists this clone with a count of one. The Seattle site enrolled patients during active infection and followed them longitudinally. The V call is TRBV9, the J call TRBJ2-2, with TRBD1 matching 8 bases. Material: peripheral blood. The receptor was derived from a man in his fifties or sixties with COVID-19, enrolled during active disease. The CDR3 sequence is CASSASGTGNTGELFF. The CDR3 DNA sequence: TGTGCCAGCAGCGCCTCCGGGACAGGGAACACCGGGGAGCTGTTTTTT.